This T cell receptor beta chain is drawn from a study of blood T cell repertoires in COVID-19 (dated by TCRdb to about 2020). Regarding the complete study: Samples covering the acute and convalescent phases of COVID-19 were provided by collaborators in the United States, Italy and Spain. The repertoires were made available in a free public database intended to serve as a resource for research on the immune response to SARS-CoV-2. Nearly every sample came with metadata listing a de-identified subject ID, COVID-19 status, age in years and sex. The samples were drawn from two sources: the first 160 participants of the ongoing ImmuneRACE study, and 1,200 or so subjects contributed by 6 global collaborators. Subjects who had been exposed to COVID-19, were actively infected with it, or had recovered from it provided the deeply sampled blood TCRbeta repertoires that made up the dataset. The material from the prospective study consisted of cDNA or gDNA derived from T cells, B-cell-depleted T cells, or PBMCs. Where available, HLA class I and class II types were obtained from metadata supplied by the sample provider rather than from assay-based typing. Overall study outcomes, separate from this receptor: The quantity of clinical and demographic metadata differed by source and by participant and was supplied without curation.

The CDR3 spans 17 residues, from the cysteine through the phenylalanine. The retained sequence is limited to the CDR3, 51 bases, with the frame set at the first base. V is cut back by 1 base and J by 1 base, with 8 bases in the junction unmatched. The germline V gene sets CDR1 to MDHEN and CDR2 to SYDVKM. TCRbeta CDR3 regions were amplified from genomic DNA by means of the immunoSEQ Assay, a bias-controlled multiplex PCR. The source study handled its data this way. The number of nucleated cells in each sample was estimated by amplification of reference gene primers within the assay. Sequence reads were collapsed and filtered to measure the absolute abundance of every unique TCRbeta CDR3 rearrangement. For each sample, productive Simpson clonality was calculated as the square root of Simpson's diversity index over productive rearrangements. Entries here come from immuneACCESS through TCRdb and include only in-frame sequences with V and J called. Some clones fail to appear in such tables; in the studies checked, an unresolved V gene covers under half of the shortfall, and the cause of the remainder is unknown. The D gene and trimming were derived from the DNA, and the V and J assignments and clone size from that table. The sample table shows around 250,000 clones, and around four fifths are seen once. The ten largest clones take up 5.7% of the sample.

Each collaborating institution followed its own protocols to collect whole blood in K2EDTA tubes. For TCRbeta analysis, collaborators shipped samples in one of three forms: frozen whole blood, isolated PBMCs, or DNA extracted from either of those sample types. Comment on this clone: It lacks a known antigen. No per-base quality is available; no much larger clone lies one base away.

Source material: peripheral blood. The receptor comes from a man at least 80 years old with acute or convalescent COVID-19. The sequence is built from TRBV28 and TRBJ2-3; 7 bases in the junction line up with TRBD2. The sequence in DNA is TGTGCCAGCAGTTTATCGGCGGGAGTTGTAGGCACAGATACGCAGTATTTT. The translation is CASSLSAGVVGTDTQYF.